What follows are 32 T cell receptor beta chains derived from one specimen sequenced in a study of cytomegalovirus exposure and HLA in healthy donors. The PCR had 60 Vbeta and 13 Jbeta primers. Assay used: immunoSEQ multiplex PCR; TCRdb lists only in-frame clones, some missing. The data show about 190,000 clones, more than 75% seen once. Specimen: PBMCs. These receptors were obtained from a woman in her 30s in good health and CMV-seropositive.

This chain connects TRBV11-3 to TRBJ2-1; 8 nucleotides agree with TRBD2. CDR1 and CDR2 from the germline V gene are SGHNT and YENEEA. Losses at the gene ends were 4 bases for V and 4 bases for J; bases not matched to a gene: 6. The CDR3 covers 15 residues. Written as DNA, the CDR3 is TGTGCCAGCAGCTCCTCGGGACTAGTGTACAATGAGCAGTTCTTC. Protein product: CASSSSGLVYNEQFF. The full variable domain, in which reference TRBV11-3 and TRBJ2-1 provide the parts outside the CDR3, is EAGVVQSPRYKIIEKKQPVAFWCNPISGHNTLYWYLQNLGQGPELLIRYENEEAVDDSQLPKDRFSAERLKGVDSTLKIQPAELGDSAVYLCASSSSGLVYNEQFFGPGTRLTVL.

This clone was detected only a few times. The chain employs TRBV28 and TRBJ2-3; perhaps TRBD2 as D (6 bases). V was pared by 3 bases and J by 4 bases, with 14 bases between. Germline loops: CDR1 MDHEN, CDR2 SYDVKM. This CDR3 spans 15 amino acids. The CDR3 loop is CASSFGLPGADTQYF. DNA of the CDR3: TGTGCCAGCAGTTTTGGACTACCGGGAGCAGATACGCAGTATTTT.

The chain uses TRBV5-6 and TRBJ2-7; 11 nucleotides line up with TRBD1. The CDR3 runs to 15 residues. The V gene's germline CDR1 is SGHDT and CDR2 YYEEEE. The trim removed 6 bases at V and 2 bases at J, leaving 7 bases unmatched. The CDR3 DNA reads TGTGCCAGCAACAAGGGACAGGGGGTCACCTACGAGCAGTACTTC. Translating it yields CASNKGQGVTYEQYF.

This chain links TRBV7-8 with TRBJ1-5; tentatively, D is TRBD1 (5 bases). This CDR3 spans 18 amino acids. V was pared by 5 bases and J by 1 base, with 21 bases between. The V gene's germline CDR1 is SGHVS and CDR2 FQNEAQ. The CDR3 bases are TGTGCCAGCAGCCACGATTGGGGGGGAGGGAAAAGCAATCAGCCCCAGCATTTT. Protein product: CASSHDWGGGKSNQPQHF.

The V call is TRBV4-3, the J call TRBJ2-3, with 11 bases lining up with TRBD2. The V gene end was trimmed by 3 bases and the J gene end by 1 base; junction bases not matched to a gene: 15. CDR1 is LGHNA, CDR2 YSLEER, per germline. The CDR3 covers 20 residues. The CDR3 bases are TGCGCCAGCAGCCATGGGTCGACTAGCGGGATTGACGGAGGCACAGATACGCAGTATTTT. It specifies CASSHGSTSGIDGGTDTQYF.

The table lists this clone with a few counts. The rearrangement uses TRBV7-3 and TRBJ2-3, with no clear D. Germline V gene data show CDR1 as SGHTA and CDR2 as FQGTGA. V was clipped by 5 bases and J by 0 bases, with 9 bases between them. The CDR3 spans 14 residues. CDR3 residues: CASSPLSSTDTQYF. CDR3 nucleotides: TGTGCCAGCAGCCCCCTTTCTAGCACAGATACGCAGTATTTT.

This clone was detected a few times. The rearrangement links TRBV10-3 to TRBJ2-3; no firm D call. Germline V CDR1 and CDR2: ENHRY, SYGVKD. This CDR3 comprises 13 residues. V was clipped by 3 bases and J by 4 bases, with 8 bases between them. CDR3 nucleotide sequence: TGTGCCATCAGTGAAGCCCGGGCAGATACGCAGTATTTT. Protein: CAISEARADTQYF.

This clone has just a few counts. This sequence joins TRBV2 and TRBJ2-7; 7 nucleotides match TRBD1. The CDR3 is made up of 15 amino acids. The germline gives CDR1 SNHLY, CDR2 FYNNEI. With 6 bases clipped from V and 3 bases from J, the junction kept 11 bases outside the gene matches. The CDR3 region is CASRPMTGIGYEQYF. CDR3 nucleotide sequence: TGTGCCAGCAGACCCATGACAGGGATTGGCTACGAGCAGTACTTC.

The chain combines TRBV30 with TRBJ1-2; D is unresolved. The ends were cut back, 3 bases at V and 8 bases at J, with 16 bases in the middle. Germline values: CDR1 GTSNPN, CDR2 SVGIG (reference sequence). The CDR3 is 13 amino acids. The CDR3 protein is CAWRIIKTTGYTF. CDR3 in DNA: TGTGCCTGGAGGATAATCAAAACTACGGGCTACACCTTC. The whole variable domain, filled in from reference TRBV30 and TRBJ1-2, reads SQTIHQWPATLVQPVGSPLSLECTVEGTSNPNLYWYRQAAGRGLQLLFYSVGIGQISSEVPQNLSASRPQDRQFILSSKKLLLSDSGFYLCAWRIIKTTGYTFGSGTRLTVV.

The chain has TRBV30 and TRBJ1-6; D call uncertain. V dropped 3 bases and J dropped 10 bases, with 13 bases sitting between them. CDR1 and CDR2 from the germline V gene are GTSNPN and SVGIG (reference sequence). The length of the CDR3 is 13 residues. The CDR3 DNA is TGTGCCTGGAGACGGAGCGAGGAATCACCCCTCCACTTT. The encoded protein is CAWRRSEESPLHF.

This clone was observed a handful of times. This rearrangement joins TRBV7-2 to TRBJ2-7, with D tentatively TRBD1 (5 bases). This CDR3 has 13 residues. V was trimmed by 5 bases and J by 1 base, leaving 9 bases between them. The V gene's germline CDR1 is SGHTA and CDR2 FQGNSA. CDR3 bases: TGTGCCAGCAGCACAGGTTATTCCTACGAGCAGTACTTC. The encoded protein is CASSTGYSYEQYF.

This rearrangement joins TRBV5-4 to TRBJ2-7; 7 bases are a match to TRBD2. Unmatched junction bases numbered 5, after V lost 4 bases and J lost 7 bases. Germline V gives CDR1 SGHNT, CDR2 YYREEE (reference sequence). This CDR3 has 12 residues. CDR3 protein: CASSREADEQYF. CDR3 DNA: TGTGCCAGCAGCCGGGAGGCGGATGAGCAGTACTTC. The entire variable domain, with the rest obtained from reference TRBV5-4 and TRBJ2-7, is as follows: ETGVTQSPTHLIKTRGQQVTLRCSSQSGHNTVSWYQQALGQGPQFIFQYYREEENGRGNFPPRFSGLQFPNYSSELNVNALELDDSALYLCASSREADEQYFGPGTRLTVT.

J is TRBJ2-2 and V is TRBV6-5, with D possibly TRBD1 on 6 matching bases. The CDR3 is made up of 15 amino acids. V was clipped by 7 bases and J by 6 bases, with 18 bases between them. Germline V CDR1 and CDR2: MNHEY, SVGAGI. The CDR3, as DNA: TGTGCCAGCATTAAGGGGACACCAGAATCCGGGGAGCTGTTTTTT. This translates into CASIKGTPESGELFF.

The V gene is TRBV5-4, the J gene TRBJ2-5, with no clear D. The V end lost 3 bases, the J end lost 0 bases, and 9 bases lay between the germline ends. Germline CDR1 reads SGHNT; CDR2 reads YYREEE (reference sequence). There are 14 residues in the CDR3. The CDR3 DNA reads as TGTGCCAGCAGCTGGAGTGGCCACCAAGAGACCCAGTACTTC. It yields the protein CASSWSGHQETQYF.

V and J are TRBV5-6 and TRBJ1-1; no firm D call. The V end lost 0 bases, the J end lost 3 bases, and 12 bases lay between the germline ends. Germline V CDR1 and CDR2: SGHDT, YYEEEE. The CDR3 has 15 amino acids. The CDR3 nucleotides are TGTGCCAGCAGCTTGGTTCGGGAGTATCACACTGAAGCTTTCTTT. Its translation: CASSLVREYHTEAFF.

The genes are TRBV9 and TRBJ2-2; D is possibly TRBD2 (6 bases). CDR1 is SGDLS and CDR2 is YYNGEE in the germline V gene. V lost 2 bases and J 2 bases, leaving 10 bases between the germline ends. The CDR3 loop spans 15 amino acids. CDR3 DNA: TGTGCCAGCAGCGTCAGGGACTCTAACACCGGGGAGCTGTTTTTT. It is translated as CASSVRDSNTGELFF.

This clone came up once. Other nucleotide sequences in the sample specify the same CDR3. The V gene is TRBV18, the J gene TRBJ2-7; D unclear. Per the germline V gene, CDR1 is KGHSH and CDR2 is LQKENI. Deletions cut 3 bases from V and 0 bases from J, with 6 bases between. This CDR3 has 13 residues. The CDR3 coding sequence is TGTGCCAGCTCACCTCCCAGCTCCTACGAGCAGTACTTC. It translates to CASSPPSSYEQYF.

The chain couples TRBV5-6 to TRBJ1-1; no clear D. The CDR3 loop spans 14 amino acids. Germline loops: CDR1 SGHDT, CDR2 YYEEEE. V dropped 0 bases and J dropped 0 bases, with 6 bases sitting between them. CDR3 sequence: CASSLVTVNTEAFF. The CDR3 DNA follows: TGTGCCAGCAGCTTGGTAACAGTGAACACTGAAGCTTTCTTT.

The chain links TRBV9 to TRBJ1-2; D not certain. The germline V gene has CDR1 SGDLS and CDR2 YYNGEE. Trimming removed 0 bases at V and 4 bases at J, with 7 bases between. This CDR3 has 13 residues. The CDR3 DNA reads as TGTGCCAGCAGCGTAGGGTCAGTCTATGGCTACACCTTC. It specifies CASSVGSVYGYTF.

This clone occurred once. The chain recombines TRBV11-2 with TRBJ1-4; D might be TRBD1 (6 bases). CDR3 length: 16 residues. V was cut by 5 bases and J by 10 bases, with 23 bases left in between. The V gene's germline CDR1 is SGHAT and CDR2 FQNNGV. CDR3 protein: CASSRVTGSPFGKLFF. CDR3 nucleotide sequence: TGTGCCAGCAGCCGGGTAACAGGGTCGCCCTTTGGAAAACTGTTTTTT.

V and J are TRBV11-2 and TRBJ2-1, with 7 bases matching TRBD2. The junction had 1 base not matched to a gene; V was cut back by 1 base and J by 1 base. CDR3 size: 15 residues. CDR1 SGHAT and CDR2 FQNNGV come from the germline V gene. In DNA, the CDR3 is TGTGCCAGCAGCTTAGTGCGGGGGTCCTACAATGAGCAGTTCTTC. Encoded protein: CASSLVRGSYNEQFF.

The V gene is TRBV7-3, the J gene TRBJ1-1, with D unclear. The germline V and J ends were trimmed by 5 bases and 1 base, with 8 bases remaining between them. Germline V gene data show CDR1 as SGHTA and CDR2 as FQGTGA. The CDR3 sequence is 13 residues long. The CDR3 is CASSLDQNTEAFF. The CDR3 DNA sequence: TGTGCCAGCAGCCTAGACCAGAACACTGAAGCTTTCTTT.

Of note for this clone: One end of the junction varies from germline; a read error may be responsible. The chain's CDR3 is CAGSSLTDTQYF. The CDR3 DNA sequence: TGTGCCGGCAGCTCCTTAACAGATACGCAGTATTTT. The V and J genes are TRBV6-1 and TRBJ2-3, with D uncertain. Looked up from germline, CDR1 is MNHNS and CDR2 is SASEGT. The CDR3 length is 12 residues.

This chain links TRBV14 with TRBJ1-6; D gene unclear. V dropped 0 bases and J dropped 5 bases, with 8 bases sitting between them. This CDR3 comprises 15 residues. Germline V gene lookup returns CDR1 SGHDN and CDR2 FVKESK. The CDR3 region is CASSQERTDNSPLHF. In DNA form, the CDR3 reads TGTGCCAGCAGCCAAGAGCGAACCGATAATTCACCCCTCCACTTT.

The chain's CDR3 is CASSGGQVLTPYNEQFF. CDR3 DNA sequence: TGTGCCAGCAGCGGGGGACAGGTCCTTACCCCATACAATGAGCAGTTCTTC. This rearrangement joins TRBV9 to TRBJ2-1; TRBD1 aligns across 8 bases. With V trimmed by 3 bases and J by 4 bases, 12 bases remained unmatched. Germline V CDR1 and CDR2: SGDLS, YYNGEE. The CDR3 is 17 amino acids.

This chain uses TRBV5-5 with TRBJ2-1, with D possibly TRBD1 on 5 matching bases. The V and J ends lost 4 bases and 4 bases respectively, with 9 bases between them. CDR3 length: 13 residues. Germline V gene sequence: CDR1 SGHKS, CDR2 YYEKEE (reference sequence). Here the CDR3 DNA reads TGTGCCAGCAGCACCCGACAGTACAATGAGCAGTTCTTC. Residues: CASSTRQYNEQFF.

The genes are TRBV30 and TRBJ1-5; D uncertain. There are 13 residues in the CDR3. Germline V lookup: CDR1 GTSNPN, CDR2 SVGIG (reference sequence). Trimming removed 0 bases at V and 4 bases at J, with 7 bases between. The DNA for the CDR3 is TGTGCCTGGAGTGTTTGGGCAAATCAGCCCCAGCATTTT. As protein: CAWSVWANQPQHF.

This clone was observed at least ten times. The chain joins TRBV19 to TRBJ1-1; 8 nucleotides agree with TRBD1. V shed 9 bases, J shed 1 base, and the junction held 4 bases outside the gene matches. The CDR3 runs to 13 residues. The V gene's germline CDR1 is LNHDA and CDR2 SQIVND (reference sequence). The CDR3 is CASGQGSNTEAFF. CDR3 coding DNA: TGTGCCAGCGGACAGGGTTCGAACACTGAAGCTTTCTTT.

The chain couples TRBV10-2 to TRBJ2-3; TRBD2 agrees at 7 bases. The length of the CDR3 is 14 residues. In germline, CDR1 is WSHSY, CDR2 SAAADI. V dropped 5 bases and J dropped 3; count of bases not matched to a gene: 5. CDR3 bases: TGCGCCAGCAGTAAGGGCGGGAGTACAGATACGCAGTATTTT. This gives the protein CASSKGGSTDTQYF.

The gene calls are TRBV6-1 and TRBJ1-3; TRBD1 matches at 7 bases. The germline CDR1 and CDR2 sequences are MNHNS and SASEGT. The CDR3 loop spans 15 amino acids. J gave up 0 bases and V 8 bases, and 7 bases lay outside the gene matches. This CDR3 reads CASSPGGLSGNTIYF. CDR3 DNA sequence: TGTGCCAGCTCCCCAGGGGGTCTCTCTGGAAACACCATATATTTT.

V gene TRBV7-3 combines with J gene TRBJ2-1; D remains unclear. The germline V gene has CDR1 SGHTA and CDR2 FQGTGA. The CDR3 contains 14 residues. V was pared by 4 bases and J by 9 bases, with 16 bases between. The CDR3 reads CASSSHPSGGEQFF. In nucleotides, the CDR3 is TGTGCCAGCAGCTCTCACCCCTCCGGCGGTGAGCAGTTCTTC.

The J gene is TRBJ1-1, the V gene TRBV7-2; TRBD1 agrees at 8 bases. Germline V gene data show CDR1 as SGHTA and CDR2 as FQGNSA. The CDR3 runs 14 residues. J lost 0 bases, V lost 4 bases, and 1 base had no gene match. Here the CDR3 reads CASSSDRVNTEAFF. The CDR3 region has the DNA TGTGCCAGCAGCTCGGACAGGGTGAACACTGAAGCTTTCTTT.